This T cell receptor beta chain came from a study of cytomegalovirus exposure and HLA in healthy donors. General study points: TRBV6-2, TRBV6-3 and some other V segments were excluded as indistinguishable. A later analysis found that most CMV-associated TCR beta chains appeared HLA-restricted.

Researchers ran the PCR with 60 Vbeta and 13 Jbeta primers. In the authors' methods: A later analysis counted approximately 88 million unique TCR beta chains, about 10 million shared. TCRdb's table, derived via immunoSEQ multiplex PCR, lists solely in-frame clones and lacks some. V, J and clone size are those of that table, while D and trimming were read from the DNA. The table records 45,000 to 65,000 clones, roughly 85% of them present only once. Germline V gene sequence: CDR1 SGHNT, CDR2 YENEEA. This CDR3 is built from 16 residues. V dropped 3 bases and J dropped 3 bases, with 14 bases sitting between them. When sampled, the donors appeared nominally healthy, though they likely had unrecorded immune exposures. The sample holds one count of this clone. Its target is not known.

The V and J genes are TRBV11-3 and TRBJ2-2; perhaps TRBD1 as D (6 bases). This sequence originates from a man aged 25 to 40 in good health and CMV-seronegative. The sequenced sample was PBMCs. The CDR3 here is CASSLSQGFYTGELFF. The CDR3 DNA reads TGTGCCAGCAGCTTGAGTCAGGGGTTTTACACCGGGGAGCTGTTTTTT.